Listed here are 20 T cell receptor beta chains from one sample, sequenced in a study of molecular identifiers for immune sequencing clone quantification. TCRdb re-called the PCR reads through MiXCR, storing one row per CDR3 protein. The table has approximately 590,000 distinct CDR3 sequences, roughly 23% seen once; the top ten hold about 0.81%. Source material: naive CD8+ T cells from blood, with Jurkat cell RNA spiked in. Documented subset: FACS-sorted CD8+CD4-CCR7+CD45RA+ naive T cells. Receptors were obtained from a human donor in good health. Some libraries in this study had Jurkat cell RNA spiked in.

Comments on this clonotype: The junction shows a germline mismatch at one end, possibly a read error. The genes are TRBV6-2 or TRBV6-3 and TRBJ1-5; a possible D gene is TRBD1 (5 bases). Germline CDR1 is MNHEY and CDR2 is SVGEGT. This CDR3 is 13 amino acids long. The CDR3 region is CASSTGGNQPRHF. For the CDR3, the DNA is TGTGCCAGCAGTACAGGAGGCAATCAGCCCCGGCATTTT.

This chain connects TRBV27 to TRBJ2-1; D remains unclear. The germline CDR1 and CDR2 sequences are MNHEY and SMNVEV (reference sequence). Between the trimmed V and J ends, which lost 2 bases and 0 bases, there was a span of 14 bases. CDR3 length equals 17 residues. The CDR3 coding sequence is TGTGCCAGCAGTTTAACTCCTGGCGAATACTCCTACAATGAGCAGTTCTTC. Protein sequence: CASSLTPGEYSYNEQFF.

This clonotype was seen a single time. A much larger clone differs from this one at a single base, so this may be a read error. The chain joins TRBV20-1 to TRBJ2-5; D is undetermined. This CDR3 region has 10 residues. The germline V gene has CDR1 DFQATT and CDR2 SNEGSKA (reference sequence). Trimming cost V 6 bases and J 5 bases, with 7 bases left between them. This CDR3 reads CSALVETQYF. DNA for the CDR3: TGCAGTGCGCTGGTGGAGACCCAGTACTTC.

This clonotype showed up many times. The CDR3 is CASSTGEGQPQHF. CDR3 nucleotide sequence: TGTGCCAGCAGCACAGGGGAGGGTCAGCCCCAGCATTTT. V usage is TRBV13 and J usage is TRBJ1-5; 7 nucleotides agree with TRBD1. CDR1 and CDR2 (germline): PRHDT, FYEKMQ (reference sequence). Trimming at V came to 5 bases and at J to 6 bases, leaving 4 bases not matched to a gene. CDR3 size: 13 residues.

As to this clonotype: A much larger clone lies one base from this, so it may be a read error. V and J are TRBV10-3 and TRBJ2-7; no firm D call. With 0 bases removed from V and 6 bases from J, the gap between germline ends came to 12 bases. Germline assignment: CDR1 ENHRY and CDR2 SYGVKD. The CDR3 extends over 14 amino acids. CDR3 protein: CAISESRVTCEQYF. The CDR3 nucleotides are TGTGCCATCAGTGAGTCTCGGGTGACCTGCGAGCAGTACTTC.

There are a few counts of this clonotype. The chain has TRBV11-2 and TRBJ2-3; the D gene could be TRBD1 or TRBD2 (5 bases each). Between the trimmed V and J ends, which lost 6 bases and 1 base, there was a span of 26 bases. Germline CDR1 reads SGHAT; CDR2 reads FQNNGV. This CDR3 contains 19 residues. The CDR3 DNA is TGTGCCAGCAGTCCAACGGGACCTCCTTATGATGGTGGCACAGATACGCAGTATTTT. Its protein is CASSPTGPPYDGGTDTQYF.

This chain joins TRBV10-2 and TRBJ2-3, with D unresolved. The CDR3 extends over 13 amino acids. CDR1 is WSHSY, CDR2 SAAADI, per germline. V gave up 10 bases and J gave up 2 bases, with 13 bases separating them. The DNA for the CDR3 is TGCGCCACGCGATTCCCTTCCACAGATACGCAGTATTTT. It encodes CATRFPSTDTQYF.

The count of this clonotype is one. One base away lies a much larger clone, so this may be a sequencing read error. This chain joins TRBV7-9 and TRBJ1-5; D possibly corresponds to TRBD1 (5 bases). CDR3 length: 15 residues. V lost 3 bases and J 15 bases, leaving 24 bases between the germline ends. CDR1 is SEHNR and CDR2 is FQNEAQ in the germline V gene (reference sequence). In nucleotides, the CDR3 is TGTGCCAGCAGCTTCGGCCCAGGGTTAAGTGGGTCCCGGCATTTT. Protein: CASSFGPGLSGSRHF.

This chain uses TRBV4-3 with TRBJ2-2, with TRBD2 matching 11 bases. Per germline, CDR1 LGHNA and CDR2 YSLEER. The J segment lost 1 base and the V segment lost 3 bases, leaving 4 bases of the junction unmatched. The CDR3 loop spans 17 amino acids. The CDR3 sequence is CASSHTSGGLNTGELFF. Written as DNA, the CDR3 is TGCGCCAGCAGCCATACTAGCGGGGGCTTGAACACCGGGGAGCTGTTTTTT.

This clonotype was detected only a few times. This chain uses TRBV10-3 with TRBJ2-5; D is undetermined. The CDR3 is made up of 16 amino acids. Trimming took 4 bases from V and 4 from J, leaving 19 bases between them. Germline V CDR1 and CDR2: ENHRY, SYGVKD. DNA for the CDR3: TGTGCCATCAGTGGCCCCGGCCAGAACCCGGGAGAGACCCAGTACTTC. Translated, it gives CAISGPGQNPGETQYF.

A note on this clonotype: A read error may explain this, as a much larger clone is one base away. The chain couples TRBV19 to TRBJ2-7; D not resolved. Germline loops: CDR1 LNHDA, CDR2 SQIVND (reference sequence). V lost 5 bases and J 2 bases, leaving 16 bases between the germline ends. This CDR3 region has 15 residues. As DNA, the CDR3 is TGTGCCAGTAGTGTAACCCCGGAGTCGACCTACGAGCAGTACTTC. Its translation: CASSVTPESTYEQYF.

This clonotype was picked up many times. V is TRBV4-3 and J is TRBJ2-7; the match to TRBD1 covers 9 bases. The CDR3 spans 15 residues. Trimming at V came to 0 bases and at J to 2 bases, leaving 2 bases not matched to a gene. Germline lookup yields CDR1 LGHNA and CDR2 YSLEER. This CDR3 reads CASSQEGQGAYEQYF. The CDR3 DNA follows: TGCGCCAGCAGCCAAGAGGGACAGGGAGCCTACGAGCAGTACTTC.

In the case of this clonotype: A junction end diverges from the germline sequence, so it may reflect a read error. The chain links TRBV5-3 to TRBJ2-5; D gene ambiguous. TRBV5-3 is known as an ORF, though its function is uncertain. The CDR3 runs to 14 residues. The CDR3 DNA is TGTGCCAACAGCTTGGTTGGGTGGGCAGAGCCCCAGTACTTC. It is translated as CANSLVGWAEPQYF.

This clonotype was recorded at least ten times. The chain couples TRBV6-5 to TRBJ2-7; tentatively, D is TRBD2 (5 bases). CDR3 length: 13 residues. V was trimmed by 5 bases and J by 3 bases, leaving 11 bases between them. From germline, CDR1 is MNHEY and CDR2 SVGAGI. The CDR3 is CASSPFEGYEQYF. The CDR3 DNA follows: TGTGCCAGCAGTCCTTTTGAGGGCTACGAGCAGTACTTC.

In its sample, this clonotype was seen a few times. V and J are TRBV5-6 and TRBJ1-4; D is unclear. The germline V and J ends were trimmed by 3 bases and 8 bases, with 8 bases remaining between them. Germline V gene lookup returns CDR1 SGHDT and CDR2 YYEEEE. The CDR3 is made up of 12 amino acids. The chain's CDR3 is CASSWGGEKLFF. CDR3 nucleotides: TGTGCCAGCAGCTGGGGAGGCGAAAAACTGTTTTTT.

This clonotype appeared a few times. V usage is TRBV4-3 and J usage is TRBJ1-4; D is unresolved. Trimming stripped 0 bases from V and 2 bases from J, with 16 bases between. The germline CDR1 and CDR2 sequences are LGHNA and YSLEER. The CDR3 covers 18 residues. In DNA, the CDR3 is TGCGCCAGCAGCCAAGATGATATGCGGGGTCTGACTAATGAAAAACTGTTTTTT. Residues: CASSQDDMRGLTNEKLFF.

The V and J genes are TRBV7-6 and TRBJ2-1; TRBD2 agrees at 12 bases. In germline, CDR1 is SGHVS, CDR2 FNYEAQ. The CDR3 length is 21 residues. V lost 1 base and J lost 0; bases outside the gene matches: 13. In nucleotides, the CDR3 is TGTGCCAGCAGCTTAGGTGCGACAGATACTAGCGGGGGGCGCTCCTACAATGAGCAGTTCTTC. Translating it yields CASSLGATDTSGGRSYNEQFF.

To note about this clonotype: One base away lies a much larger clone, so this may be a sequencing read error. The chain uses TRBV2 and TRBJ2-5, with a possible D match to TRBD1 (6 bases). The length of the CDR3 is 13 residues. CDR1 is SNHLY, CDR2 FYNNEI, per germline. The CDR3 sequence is CASRNGQQEPQYF. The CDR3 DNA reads TGTGCCAGCAGAAACGGACAGCAAGAGCCCCAGTACTTC.

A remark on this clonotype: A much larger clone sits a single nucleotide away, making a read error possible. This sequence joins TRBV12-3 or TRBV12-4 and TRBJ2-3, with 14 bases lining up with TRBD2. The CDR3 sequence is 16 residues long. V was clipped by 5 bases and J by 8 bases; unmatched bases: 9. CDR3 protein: CASSRLAGGPSGTQYF. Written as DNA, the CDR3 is TGTGCCAGCAGTAGACTAGCGGGGGGGCCGTCAGGTACGCAGTATTTT.

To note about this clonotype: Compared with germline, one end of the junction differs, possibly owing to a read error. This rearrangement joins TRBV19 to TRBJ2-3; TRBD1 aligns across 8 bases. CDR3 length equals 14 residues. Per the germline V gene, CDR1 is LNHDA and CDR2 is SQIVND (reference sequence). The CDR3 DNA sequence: TGTGCCAGTAGTATTAATCCCGGGACAGGTACGCAGTATTTT. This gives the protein CASSINPGTGTQYF.